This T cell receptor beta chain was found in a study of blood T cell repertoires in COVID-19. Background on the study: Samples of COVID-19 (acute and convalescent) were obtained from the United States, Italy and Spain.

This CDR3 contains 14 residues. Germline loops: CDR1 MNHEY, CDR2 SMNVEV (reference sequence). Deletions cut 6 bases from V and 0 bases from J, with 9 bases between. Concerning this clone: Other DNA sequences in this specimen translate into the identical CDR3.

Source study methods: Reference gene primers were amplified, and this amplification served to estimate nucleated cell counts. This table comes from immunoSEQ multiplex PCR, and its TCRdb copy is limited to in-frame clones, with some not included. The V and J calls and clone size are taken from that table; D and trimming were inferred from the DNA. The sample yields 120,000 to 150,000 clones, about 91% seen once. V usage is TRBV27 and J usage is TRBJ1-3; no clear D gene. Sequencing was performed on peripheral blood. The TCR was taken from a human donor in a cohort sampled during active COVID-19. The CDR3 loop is CASSRGPSGNTIYF. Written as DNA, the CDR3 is TGTGCCAGCAGCCGAGGCCCCTCTGGAAACACCATATATTTT.